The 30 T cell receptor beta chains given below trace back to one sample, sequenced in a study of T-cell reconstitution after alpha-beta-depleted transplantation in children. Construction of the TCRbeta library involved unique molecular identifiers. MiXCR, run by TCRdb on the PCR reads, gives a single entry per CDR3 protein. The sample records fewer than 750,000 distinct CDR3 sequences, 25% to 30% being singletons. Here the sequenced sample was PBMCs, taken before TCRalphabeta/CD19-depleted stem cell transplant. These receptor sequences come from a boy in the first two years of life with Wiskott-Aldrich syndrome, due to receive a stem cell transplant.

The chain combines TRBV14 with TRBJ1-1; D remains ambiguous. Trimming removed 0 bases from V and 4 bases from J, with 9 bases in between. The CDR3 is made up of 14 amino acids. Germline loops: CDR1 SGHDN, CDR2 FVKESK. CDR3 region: CASSQDLRATEAFF. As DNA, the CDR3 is TGTGCCAGCAGCCAAGATCTGAGGGCCACTGAAGCTTTCTTT. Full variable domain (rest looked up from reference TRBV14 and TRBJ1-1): EAGVTQFPSHSVIEKGQTVTLRCDPISGHDNLYWYRRVMGKEIKFLLHFVKESKQDESGMPNNRFLAERTGGTYSTLKVQPAELEDSGVYFCASSQDLRATEAFFGQGTRLTVV.

The CDR3 nucleotides read TGTGCCAGCAGTTTCGGACAGGGGGCTCGAAACTTTCACAATGAGCAGTTCTTC. Translated: CASSFGQGARNFHNEQFF. The V call is TRBV27, the J call TRBJ2-1, with TRBD1 identical over 11 bases. With 3 bases clipped from V and 5 bases from J, the junction kept 12 bases outside the gene matches. CDR1 and CDR2 (germline): MNHEY, SMNVEV (reference sequence). The CDR3 has 18 residues.

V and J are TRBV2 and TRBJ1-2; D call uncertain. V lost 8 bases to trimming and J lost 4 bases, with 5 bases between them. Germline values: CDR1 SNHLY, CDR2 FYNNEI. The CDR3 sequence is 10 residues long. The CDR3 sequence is CASQVYGYTF. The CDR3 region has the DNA TGTGCCAGCCAGGTCTATGGCTACACCTTC.

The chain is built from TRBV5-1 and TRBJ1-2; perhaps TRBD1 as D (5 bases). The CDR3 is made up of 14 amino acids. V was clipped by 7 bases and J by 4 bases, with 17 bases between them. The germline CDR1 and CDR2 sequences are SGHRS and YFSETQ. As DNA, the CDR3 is TGCGCCAGCGGACGGGAGGCAGGGACCTATGGCTACACCTTC. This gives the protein CASGREAGTYGYTF.

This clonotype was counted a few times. The CDR3 region is CASSLSSGGSSYEQYF. The CDR3, as DNA: TGCGCCAGCAGCTTGTCCTCCGGCGGAAGCTCCTACGAGCAGTACTTC. V is TRBV5-1 and J is TRBJ2-7, with unresolved D. The V end was cut by 1 base, the J end by 0 bases, with 14 bases between. Germline values: CDR1 SGHRS, CDR2 YFSETQ. This CDR3 region has 16 residues.

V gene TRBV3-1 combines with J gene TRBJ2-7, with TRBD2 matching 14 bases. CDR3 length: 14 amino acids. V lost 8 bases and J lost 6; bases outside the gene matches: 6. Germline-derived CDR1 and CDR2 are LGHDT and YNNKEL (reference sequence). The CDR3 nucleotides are TGTGCCAGCGGGACTAGCGGGAGATATATCGAGCAGTACTTC. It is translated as CASGTSGRYIEQYF.

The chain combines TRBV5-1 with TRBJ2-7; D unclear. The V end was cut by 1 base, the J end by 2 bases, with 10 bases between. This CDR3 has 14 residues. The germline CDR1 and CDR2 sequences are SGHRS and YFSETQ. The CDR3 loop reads CASSLTGVPYEQYF. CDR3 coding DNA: TGCGCCAGCAGCTTGACCGGCGTTCCCTACGAGCAGTACTTC.

The CDR3 DNA reads TGTGCCAGCTCTCAGGGGAGGGACGGCTACGAGCAGTACTTC. Its protein is CASSQGRDGYEQYF. The chain employs TRBV19 and TRBJ2-7; D is perhaps TRBD2 (7 bases). Trimming pared 9 bases from V and 3 bases from J, leaving 18 bases between. This CDR3 has 14 residues. Germline values: CDR1 LNHDA, CDR2 SQIVND (reference sequence).

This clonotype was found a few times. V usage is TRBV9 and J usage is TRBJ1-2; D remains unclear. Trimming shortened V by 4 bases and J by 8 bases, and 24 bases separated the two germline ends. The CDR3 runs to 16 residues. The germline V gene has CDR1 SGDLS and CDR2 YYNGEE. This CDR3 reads CASSRESGPESGGYTF. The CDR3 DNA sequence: TGTGCCAGCAGCCGAGAGAGCGGGCCGGAGAGTGGGGGCTACACCTTC.

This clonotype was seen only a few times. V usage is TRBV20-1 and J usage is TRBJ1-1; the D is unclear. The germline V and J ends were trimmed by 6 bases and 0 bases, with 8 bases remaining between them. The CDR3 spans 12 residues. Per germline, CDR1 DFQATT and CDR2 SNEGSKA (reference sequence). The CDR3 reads CSAKGMNTEAFF. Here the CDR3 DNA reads TGCAGTGCCAAGGGTATGAACACTGAAGCTTTCTTT.

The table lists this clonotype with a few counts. The CDR3 sequence: CASSPAGIRIEQYF. The CDR3 nucleotides read TGTGCCAGCAGCCCTGCGGGGATCAGGATCGAGCAGTACTTC. The J gene is TRBJ2-7, the V gene TRBV7-2, with D possibly matching TRBD2 (6 bases). There are 14 residues in the CDR3. Germline V CDR1 and CDR2: SGHTA, FQGNSA. Trimming shortened V by 5 bases and J by 6 bases, and 17 bases separated the two germline ends. Filled out from reference TRBV7-2 and TRBJ2-7, the complete variable domain reads GAGVSQSPSNKVTEKGKDVELRCDPISGHTALYWYRQSLGQGLEFLIYFQGNSAPDKSGLPSDRFSAERTGGSVSTLTIQRTQQEDSAVYLCASSPAGIRIEQYFGPGTRLTVT.

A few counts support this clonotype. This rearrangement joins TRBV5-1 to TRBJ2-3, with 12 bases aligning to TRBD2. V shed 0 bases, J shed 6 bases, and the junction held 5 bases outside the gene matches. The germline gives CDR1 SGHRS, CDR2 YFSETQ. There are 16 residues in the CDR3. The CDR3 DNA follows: TGCGCCAGCAGCTTGGGACTAGCGGGAGATGTGGATACGCAGTATTTT. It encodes CASSLGLAGDVDTQYF.

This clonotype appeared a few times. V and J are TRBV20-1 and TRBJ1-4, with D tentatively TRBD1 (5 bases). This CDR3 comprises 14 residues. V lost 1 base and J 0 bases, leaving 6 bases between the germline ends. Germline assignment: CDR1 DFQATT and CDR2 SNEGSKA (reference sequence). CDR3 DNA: TGCAGTGCTAGAGTAGGGGCAACTAATGAAAAACTGTTTTTT. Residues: CSARVGATNEKLFF.

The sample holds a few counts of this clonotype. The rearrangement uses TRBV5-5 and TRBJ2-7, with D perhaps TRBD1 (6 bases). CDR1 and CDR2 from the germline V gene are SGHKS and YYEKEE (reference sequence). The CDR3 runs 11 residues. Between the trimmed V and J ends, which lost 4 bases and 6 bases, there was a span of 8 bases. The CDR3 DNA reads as TGTGCCAGCAGCCAGGACAGCGAGCAGTACTTC. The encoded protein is CASSQDSEQYF.

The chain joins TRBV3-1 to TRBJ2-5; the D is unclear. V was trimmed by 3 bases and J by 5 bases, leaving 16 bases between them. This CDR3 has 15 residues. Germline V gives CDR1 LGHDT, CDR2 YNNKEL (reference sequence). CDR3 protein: CASSQAFRSSETQYF. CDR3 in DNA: TGTGCCAGCAGCCAGGCCTTCCGGTCGAGTGAGACCCAGTACTTC.

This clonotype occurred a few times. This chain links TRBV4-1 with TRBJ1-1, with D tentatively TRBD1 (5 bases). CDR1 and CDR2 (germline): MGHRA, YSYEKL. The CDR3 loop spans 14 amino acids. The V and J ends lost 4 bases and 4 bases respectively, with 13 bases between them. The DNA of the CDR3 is TGCGCCAGCAGCCCCCTAGACAGCCCCACTGAAGCTTTCTTT. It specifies CASSPLDSPTEAFF.

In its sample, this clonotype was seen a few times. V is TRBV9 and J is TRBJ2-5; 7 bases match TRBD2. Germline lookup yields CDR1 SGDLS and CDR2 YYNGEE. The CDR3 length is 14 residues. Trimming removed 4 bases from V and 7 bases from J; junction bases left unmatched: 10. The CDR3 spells CASSHGLDDGTQYF. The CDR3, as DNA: TGTGCCAGCAGCCATGGACTAGATGACGGGACCCAGTACTTC.

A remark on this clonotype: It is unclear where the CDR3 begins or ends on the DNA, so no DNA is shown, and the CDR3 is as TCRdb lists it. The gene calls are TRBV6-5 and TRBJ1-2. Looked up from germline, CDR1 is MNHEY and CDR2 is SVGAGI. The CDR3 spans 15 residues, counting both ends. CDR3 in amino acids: CASSYGRAFGSGYTF.

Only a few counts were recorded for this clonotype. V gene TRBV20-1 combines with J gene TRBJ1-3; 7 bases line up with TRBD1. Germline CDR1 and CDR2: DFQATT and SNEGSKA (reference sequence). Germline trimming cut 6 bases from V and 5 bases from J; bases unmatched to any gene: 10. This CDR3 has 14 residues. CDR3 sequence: CSAIKPGQRNTIYF. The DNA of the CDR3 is TGCAGTGCCATCAAACCGGGACAGAGAAACACCATATATTTT.

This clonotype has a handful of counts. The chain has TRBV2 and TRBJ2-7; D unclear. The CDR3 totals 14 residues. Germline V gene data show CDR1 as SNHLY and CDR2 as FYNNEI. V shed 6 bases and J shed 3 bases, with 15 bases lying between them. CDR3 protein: CASRGWLSVYEQYF. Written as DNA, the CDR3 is TGTGCCAGCAGGGGTTGGTTATCCGTCTACGAGCAGTACTTC.

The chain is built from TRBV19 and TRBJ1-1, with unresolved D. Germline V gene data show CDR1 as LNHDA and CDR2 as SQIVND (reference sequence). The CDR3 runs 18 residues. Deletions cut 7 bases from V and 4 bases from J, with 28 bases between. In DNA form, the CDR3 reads TGTGCCAGTACCACTCGTCCGGAAATCCGCCCGGATAGCACTGAAGCTTTCTTT. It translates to CASTTRPEIRPDSTEAFF.

The CDR3 region has the DNA TGTGCCAGCAGCCTCAGGGGGCTCGGTCAGCCCCAGCATTTT. Residues: CASSLRGLGQPQHF. This chain uses TRBV5-5 with TRBJ1-5; 8 bases line up with TRBD1. The germline V gene has CDR1 SGHKS and CDR2 YYEKEE (reference sequence). The CDR3 has 14 amino acids. V dropped 4 bases and J dropped 6; count of bases not matched to a gene: 6.

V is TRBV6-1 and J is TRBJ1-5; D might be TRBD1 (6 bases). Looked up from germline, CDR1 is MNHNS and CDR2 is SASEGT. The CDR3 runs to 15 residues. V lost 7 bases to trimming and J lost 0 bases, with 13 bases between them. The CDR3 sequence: CASTTGLYSNQPQHF. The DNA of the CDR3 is TGTGCCAGCACGACAGGCCTATATAGCAATCAGCCCCAGCATTTT.

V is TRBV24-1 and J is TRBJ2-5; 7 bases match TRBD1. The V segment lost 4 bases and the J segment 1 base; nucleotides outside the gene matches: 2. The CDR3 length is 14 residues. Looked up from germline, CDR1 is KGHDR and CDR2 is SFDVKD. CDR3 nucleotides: TGTGCCACCAGTGAGACAGGGCTCCAAGAGACCCAGTACTTC. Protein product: CATSETGLQETQYF.

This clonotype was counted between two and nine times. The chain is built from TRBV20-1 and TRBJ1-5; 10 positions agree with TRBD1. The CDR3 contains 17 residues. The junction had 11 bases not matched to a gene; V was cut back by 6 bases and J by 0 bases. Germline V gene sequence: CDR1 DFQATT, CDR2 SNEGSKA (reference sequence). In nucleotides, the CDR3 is TGCAGTGCCCTCGGACAGGGGGTCTCAGATAGCAATCAGCCCCAGCATTTT. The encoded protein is CSALGQGVSDSNQPQHF.

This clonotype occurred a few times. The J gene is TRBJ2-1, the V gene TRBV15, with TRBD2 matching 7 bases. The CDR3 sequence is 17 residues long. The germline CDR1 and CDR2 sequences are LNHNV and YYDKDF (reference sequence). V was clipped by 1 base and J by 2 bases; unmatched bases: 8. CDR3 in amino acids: CATSRGGTAGPYNEQFF. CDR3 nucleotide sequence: TGTGCCACCAGCAGAGGTGGAACAGCGGGGCCCTACAATGAGCAGTTCTTC. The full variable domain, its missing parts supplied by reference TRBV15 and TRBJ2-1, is DAMVIQNPRYQVTQFGKPVTLSCSQTLNHNVMYWYQQKSSQAPKLLFHYYDKDFNNEADTPDNFQSRRPNTSFCFLDIRSPGLGDTAMYLCATSRGGTAGPYNEQFFGPGTRLTVL.

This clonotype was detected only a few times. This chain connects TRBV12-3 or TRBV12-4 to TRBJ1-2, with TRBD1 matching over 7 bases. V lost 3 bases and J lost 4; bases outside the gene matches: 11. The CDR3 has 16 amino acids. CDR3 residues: CASSFRGSGSSYGYTF. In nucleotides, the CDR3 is TGTGCCAGCAGTTTCAGGGGGTCAGGGTCGTCCTATGGCTACACCTTC.

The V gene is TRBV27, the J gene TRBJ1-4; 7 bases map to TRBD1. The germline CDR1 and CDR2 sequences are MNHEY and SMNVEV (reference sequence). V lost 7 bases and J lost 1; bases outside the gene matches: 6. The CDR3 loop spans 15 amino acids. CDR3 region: CASMPSGGTNEKLFF. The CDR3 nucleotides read TGTGCCAGCATGCCCTCAGGGGGAACTAATGAAAAACTGTTTTTT.

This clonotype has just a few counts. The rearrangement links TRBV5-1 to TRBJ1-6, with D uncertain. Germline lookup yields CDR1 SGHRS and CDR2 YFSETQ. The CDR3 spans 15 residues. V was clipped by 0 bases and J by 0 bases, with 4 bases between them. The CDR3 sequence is CASSLVGSYNSPLHF. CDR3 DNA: TGCGCCAGCAGCTTGGTAGGCTCCTATAATTCACCCCTCCACTTT. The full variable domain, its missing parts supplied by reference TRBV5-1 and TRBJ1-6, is KAGVTQTPRYLIKTRGQQVTLSCSPISGHRSVSWYQQTPGQGLQFLFEYFSETQRNKGNFPGRFSGRQFSNSRSEMNVSTLELGDSALYLCASSLVGSYNSPLHFGNGTRLTVT.

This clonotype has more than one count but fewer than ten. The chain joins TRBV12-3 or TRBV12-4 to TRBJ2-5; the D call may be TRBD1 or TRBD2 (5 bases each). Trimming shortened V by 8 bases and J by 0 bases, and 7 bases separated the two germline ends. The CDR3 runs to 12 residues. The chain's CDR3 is CASGTNQETQYF. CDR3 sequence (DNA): TGTGCCAGCGGGACCAACCAAGAGACCCAGTACTTC.